The clone carrying this T cell receptor (beta chain) has only a few counts. Antigen unknown. Combining a sample-barcoded 5' primer with a J-beta primer mix, a second PCR ran for roughly 7 to 11 cycles. TCRdb used MiXCR to reprocess the 5' RACE reads, holding one entry per CDR3 protein. The table records around 1,500,000 distinct CDR3 sequences, approximately 38% of them present only once. This record belongs to a study of blood T cells in healthy people across ages. Trimming took off 6 bases at V and 3 bases at J, with 21 bases between the two ends. This CDR3 has 16 amino acids. Study conclusions and caveats: Naive and antigen-experienced cells could not be conclusively compared, given unsorted PBMCs.

This TCR derives from a woman younger than 35 in good health. The chain has TRBV12-3 or TRBV12-4 and TRBJ2-7; possibly TRBD1 or TRBD2 for D (5 bases each). The material sequenced was blood. CDR3 loop: CASSLSVGRNIYEQYF. In DNA, the CDR3 is TGTGCCAGCAGCCTTTCGGTGGGACGGAACATCTACGAGCAGTACTTC.